A selection of T cell receptor beta chains follows, all from one sample in a study of blood T cells in healthy people across ages. TCRdb re-analysed the 5' RACE reads in MiXCR, keeping a single row per CDR3 protein. The repertoire holds roughly 700,000 distinct CDR3 sequences, 25% seen once, with under 10% in the top ten. These same records also appear under a second study, on T cells of mothers and their children.

Sample: blood. The receptors come from a boy younger than 18 in good health. The CDR3 runs from the conserved cysteine through the conserved F or W. Each record gives: clone size, J gene, V gene, D gene, CDR3 protein, CDR3 DNA. The D gene is left open where the match is weak. Only part of the rows carry a size: once, few, many, or a class if the clone is expanded.

abundance: -
j_gene: TRBJ2-5
v_gene: TRBV12-5
d_gene: TRBD2
CDR3aa: CASATGTSGSAETQYF
CDR3nt: TGTGCTAGTGCCACTGGGACTAGCGGGAGTGCGGAGACCCAGTACTTC

abundance: -
j_gene: TRBJ2-7
v_gene: TRBV19
d_gene: -
CDR3aa: CASSSLPAYEQYF
CDR3nt: TGTGCCAGTAGTTCCTTGCCCGCCTACGAGCAGTACTTC

abundance: -
j_gene: TRBJ1-1
v_gene: TRBV6-5
d_gene: -
CDR3aa: CASSRDRSEAFF
CDR3nt: TGTGCCAGCAGCCGCGACAGAAGTGAAGCTTTCTTT

abundance: few
j_gene: TRBJ1-1
v_gene: TRBV12-3/TRBV12-4
d_gene: -
CDR3aa: CASLQTTEAFF
CDR3nt: TGTGCCAGCCTGCAGACGACTGAAGCTTTCTTT

abundance: -
j_gene: TRBJ2-3
v_gene: TRBV4-3
d_gene: TRBD2
CDR3aa: CASSPRLAGTQYF
CDR3nt: TGCGCCAGCAGCCCCCGGCTAGCGGGGACGCAGTATTTT

abundance: -
j_gene: TRBJ2-7
v_gene: TRBV12-3/TRBV12-4
d_gene: TRBD2
CDR3aa: CASRLAGLTYEQYF
CDR3nt: TGTGCTAGCAGGCTAGCGGGACTTACCTACGAGCAGTACTTC

abundance: few
j_gene: TRBJ2-7
v_gene: TRBV29-1
d_gene: TRBD1
CDR3aa: CSVVRGQSYEQYF
CDR3nt: TGCAGCGTCGTCAGGGGGCAATCCTACGAGCAGTACTTC

abundance: few
j_gene: TRBJ2-3
v_gene: TRBV14
d_gene: -
CDR3aa: CASSRRDYGRTDTQYF
CDR3nt: TGTGCCAGCAGCCGTAGAGATTATGGTCGCACAGATACGCAGTATTTT

abundance: many
j_gene: TRBJ1-5
v_gene: TRBV20-1
d_gene: -
CDR3aa: CSVQGFGNQPQHF
CDR3nt: TGCAGTGTTCAGGGATTCGGGAATCAGCCCCAGCATTTT

abundance: few
j_gene: TRBJ2-7
v_gene: TRBV7-3
d_gene: -
CDR3aa: CASSLKSSYEQYF
CDR3nt: TGTGCCAGCAGCTTAAAGAGCTCCTACGAGCAGTACTTC

abundance: few
j_gene: TRBJ2-5
v_gene: TRBV7-9
d_gene: -
CDR3aa: CASSLNTAETRYF
CDR3nt: TGTGCCAGCAGCTTAAATACGGCAGAGACCCGGTACTTC

abundance: -
j_gene: TRBJ2-3
v_gene: TRBV5-5
d_gene: -
CDR3aa: CASSLTGPTSTDTQYF
CDR3nt: TGTGCCAGCAGCTTGACGGGACCAACTAGCACAGATACGCAGTATTTT

abundance: -
j_gene: TRBJ2-6
v_gene: TRBV7-9
d_gene: -
CDR3aa: CATRQGANVLTF
CDR3nt: TGTGCCACCAGACAGGGGGCCAACGTCCTGACTTTC

abundance: -
j_gene: TRBJ1-1
v_gene: TRBV27
d_gene: -
CDR3aa: CASSLSNMNTEAFF
CDR3nt: TGTGCCAGCAGTTTATCTAACATGAACACTGAAGCTTTCTTT

abundance: -
j_gene: TRBJ2-3
v_gene: TRBV7-9
d_gene: -
CDR3aa: CASSRDGYSTDTQYF
CDR3nt: TGTGCCAGCAGCAGGGACGGGTATAGCACAGATACGCAGTATTTT

abundance: few
j_gene: TRBJ1-2
v_gene: TRBV29-1
d_gene: TRBD1
CDR3aa: CSVLPNRGEGGYTF
CDR3nt: TGCAGCGTCCTACCGAACAGGGGAGAAGGAGGCTACACCTTC

abundance: once
j_gene: TRBJ2-7
v_gene: TRBV2
d_gene: -
CDR3aa: CASKAVYEQYF
CDR3nt: TGTGCCAGCAAGGCCGTCTACGAGCAGTACTTC

abundance: -
j_gene: TRBJ2-5
v_gene: TRBV29-1
d_gene: -
CDR3aa: CSVEDGTYVQETQYF
CDR3nt: TGCAGCGTTGAAGATGGGACATATGTCCAAGAGACCCAGTACTTC

abundance: -
j_gene: TRBJ1-4
v_gene: TRBV28
d_gene: -
CDR3aa: CASSPNIPGTAAGKLFF
CDR3nt: TGTGCCAGCAGTCCCAATATTCCCGGGACGGCAGCCGGAAAACTGTTTTTT

abundance: -
j_gene: TRBJ2-2
v_gene: TRBV5-5
d_gene: TRBD2
CDR3aa: CASSLGAGESGELFF
CDR3nt: TGTGCCAGCAGCCTAGGCGCGGGAGAATCCGGGGAGCTGTTTTTT

abundance: many
j_gene: TRBJ2-1
v_gene: TRBV9
d_gene: -
CDR3aa: CASSGNNEQFF
CDR3nt: TGTGCCAGCAGCGGCAACAATGAGCAGTTCTTC

abundance: few
j_gene: TRBJ1-5
v_gene: TRBV4-1
d_gene: -
CDR3aa: CASSPQVGELNQPQHF
CDR3nt: TGCGCCAGCAGCCCACAAGTCGGTGAATTGAATCAGCCCCAGCATTTT

abundance: -
j_gene: TRBJ1-3
v_gene: TRBV7-2
d_gene: -
CDR3aa: CASRNPGENTIYF
CDR3nt: TGTGCCAGCAGAAACCCCGGGGAAAACACCATATATTTT

abundance: few
j_gene: TRBJ1-1
v_gene: TRBV12-3/TRBV12-4
d_gene: -
CDR3aa: CASGREAFF
CDR3nt: TGTGCCAGCGGTCGTGAAGCTTTCTTT

abundance: few
j_gene: TRBJ2-7
v_gene: TRBV7-9
d_gene: TRBD1
CDR3aa: CASSLGFQDRAHEQYF
CDR3nt: TGTGCCAGCAGCTTAGGGTTCCAGGACAGGGCCCACGAGCAGTACTTC

abundance: few
j_gene: TRBJ2-3
v_gene: TRBV7-6
d_gene: -
CDR3aa: CASRATSSDTQYF
CDR3nt: TGTGCCAGCAGGGCCACTAGTTCTGATACGCAGTATTTT

abundance: few
j_gene: TRBJ2-3
v_gene: TRBV24-1
d_gene: -
CDR3aa: CATSDVLFTQYF
CDR3nt: TGTGCCACCAGTGACGTTCTGTTTACGCAGTATTTT

abundance: few
j_gene: TRBJ2-7
v_gene: TRBV5-6
d_gene: -
CDR3aa: CASSLQGLSIHEQYF
CDR3nt: TGTGCCAGCAGCTTACAGGGACTCTCTATCCACGAGCAGTACTTC

abundance: few
j_gene: TRBJ1-1
v_gene: TRBV4-3
d_gene: -
CDR3aa: CASSQVSPANTEAFF
CDR3nt: TGCGCCAGCAGCCAAGTATCCCCGGCGAACACTGAAGCTTTCTTT

abundance: -
j_gene: TRBJ2-1
v_gene: TRBV4-2
d_gene: -
CDR3aa: CASSQGSEALFF
CDR3nt: TGTGCCAGCAGCCAGGGGTCCGAAGCCCTCTTCTTC

abundance: -
j_gene: TRBJ2-5
v_gene: TRBV21-1
d_gene: -
CDR3aa: CASSKGGGGETQYF
CDR3nt: TGTGCCAGCAGCAAAGGGGGCGGGGGAGAGACCCAGTACTTC

abundance: -
j_gene: TRBJ2-1
v_gene: TRBV7-2
d_gene: TRBD2
CDR3aa: CASSSTSGIANEQFF
CDR3nt: TGTGCCAGCAGCTCAACTAGCGGGATAGCCAATGAGCAGTTCTTC

abundance: few
j_gene: TRBJ1-4
v_gene: TRBV21-1
d_gene: -
CDR3aa: CASSPHAEGATNEKLFF
CDR3nt: TGTGCCAGCAGCCCCCACGCCGAAGGGGCAACTAATGAAAAACTGTTTTTT

abundance: few
j_gene: TRBJ2-7
v_gene: TRBV4-1
d_gene: -
CDR3aa: CASSQDPGEEQYF
CDR3nt: TGCGCCAGCAGCCAAGACCCGGGGGAAGAGCAGTACTTC

abundance: few
j_gene: TRBJ2-5
v_gene: TRBV5-7
d_gene: -
CDR3aa: CASSLRFQYF
CDR3nt: TGTGCCAGCAGCTTACGGTTCCAGTACTTC

abundance: -
j_gene: TRBJ1-5
v_gene: TRBV12-3/TRBV12-4
d_gene: -
CDR3aa: CASSPGSRNQPQHF
CDR3nt: TGTGCCAGCAGCCCCGGGTCCCGCAATCAGCCCCAGCATTTT

abundance: -
j_gene: TRBJ2-5
v_gene: TRBV5-1
d_gene: -
CDR3aa: CASSPQPADQETQYF
CDR3nt: TGCGCCAGCAGCCCACAGCCGGCGGACCAAGAGACCCAGTACTTC

abundance: few
j_gene: TRBJ2-5
v_gene: TRBV7-2
d_gene: -
CDR3aa: CASLLSARETQYF
CDR3nt: TGTGCCAGCCTACTTTCAGCTCGGGAGACCCAGTACTTC

abundance: -
j_gene: TRBJ2-7
v_gene: TRBV13
d_gene: -
CDR3aa: CASSLPGLSGEQYF
CDR3nt: TGTGCCAGCAGCTTACCCGGGCTCTCGGGAGAGCAGTACTTC

abundance: few
j_gene: TRBJ2-5
v_gene: TRBV7-9
d_gene: -
CDR3aa: CASSLNRAGETQYF
CDR3nt: TGTGCCAGCAGCTTAAACAGGGCGGGGGAGACCCAGTACTTC

abundance: few
j_gene: TRBJ1-4
v_gene: TRBV4-1
d_gene: -
CDR3aa: CASSQEPGLGEGKLFF
CDR3nt: TGCGCCAGCAGCCAAGAGCCAGGACTGGGGGAAGGAAAACTGTTTTTT

abundance: -
j_gene: TRBJ2-3
v_gene: TRBV12-3/TRBV12-4
d_gene: -
CDR3aa: CASSPGTETDTQYF
CDR3nt: TGTGCCAGCAGTCCAGGGACGGAGACAGATACGCAGTATTTT

abundance: few
j_gene: TRBJ2-5
v_gene: TRBV15
d_gene: -
CDR3aa: CATSRDSGAYSTQYF
CDR3nt: TGTGCCACCAGCAGAGATTCGGGGGCCTATTCGACCCAGTACTTC

abundance: few
j_gene: TRBJ2-3
v_gene: TRBV15
d_gene: -
CDR3aa: CATSRAGNTDTQYF
CDR3nt: TGTGCCACCAGCAGAGCCGGGAACACAGATACGCAGTATTTT

abundance: few
j_gene: TRBJ2-7
v_gene: TRBV20-1
d_gene: -
CDR3aa: CSARDIPAAGYEQYF
CDR3nt: TGCAGTGCTAGAGATATTCCTGCGGCCGGATACGAGCAGTACTTC

abundance: few
j_gene: TRBJ2-1
v_gene: TRBV29-1
d_gene: -
CDR3aa: CSVELWERTDEQFF
CDR3nt: TGCAGCGTTGAACTTTGGGAGAGGACCGATGAGCAGTTCTTC

abundance: -
j_gene: TRBJ1-4
v_gene: TRBV10-3
d_gene: -
CDR3aa: CATEVQEKLFF
CDR3nt: TGTGCCACCGAAGTCCAGGAAAAACTGTTTTTT

abundance: few
j_gene: TRBJ2-7
v_gene: TRBV4-2
d_gene: -
CDR3aa: CASSHFRDSEADEQYF
CDR3nt: TGTGCCAGCAGCCACTTCCGGGACTCGGAAGCCGACGAGCAGTACTTC

abundance: -
j_gene: TRBJ2-6
v_gene: TRBV25-1
d_gene: -
CDR3aa: CASSEYIPDTGANVLTF
CDR3nt: TGTGCCAGCAGTGAATATATACCTGACACTGGGGCCAACGTCCTGACTTTC

abundance: few
j_gene: TRBJ2-2
v_gene: TRBV20-1
d_gene: -
CDR3aa: CSARVPGAPTNTGELFF
CDR3nt: TGCAGTGCTAGAGTACCCGGGGCCCCAACGAACACCGGGGAGCTGTTTTTT

abundance: few
j_gene: TRBJ2-5
v_gene: TRBV7-9
d_gene: TRBD2
CDR3aa: CASSPSTTSGRETQYF
CDR3nt: TGTGCCAGCAGCCCCTCTACAACTAGCGGTCGAGAGACCCAGTACTTC

abundance: few
j_gene: TRBJ2-7
v_gene: TRBV28
d_gene: TRBD1
CDR3aa: CATKGTSGQSYEQYF
CDR3nt: TGTGCCACTAAGGGGACCTCGGGACAGTCATACGAGCAGTACTTC

abundance: -
j_gene: TRBJ1-1
v_gene: TRBV29-1
d_gene: -
CDR3aa: CSVQPPRGNTEAFF
CDR3nt: TGCAGCGTACAACCCCCGAGGGGGAACACTGAAGCTTTCTTT

abundance: -
j_gene: TRBJ2-7
v_gene: TRBV9
d_gene: -
CDR3aa: CASSVELASRFSEQYF
CDR3nt: TGTGCCAGCAGCGTAGAACTAGCCAGTAGGTTCAGCGAGCAGTACTTC

abundance: -
j_gene: TRBJ1-4
v_gene: TRBV7-9
d_gene: -
CDR3aa: CASSRVTDSNEKLFF
CDR3nt: TGTGCCAGCAGCCGCGTGACAGACAGTAATGAAAAACTGTTTTTT

abundance: few
j_gene: TRBJ2-5
v_gene: TRBV13
d_gene: -
CDR3aa: CASSRYGGQQETQYF
CDR3nt: TGTGCCAGCAGCCGTTACGGGGGGCAACAAGAGACCCAGTACTTC